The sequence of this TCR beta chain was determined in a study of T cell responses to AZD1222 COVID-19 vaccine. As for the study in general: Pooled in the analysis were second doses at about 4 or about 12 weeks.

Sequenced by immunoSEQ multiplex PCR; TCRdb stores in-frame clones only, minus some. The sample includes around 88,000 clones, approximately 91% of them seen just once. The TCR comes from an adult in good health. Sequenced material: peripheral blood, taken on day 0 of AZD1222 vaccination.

The CDR3 bases are TGCAGCGTTGCGGGACAGCTACAACTGGGTCAGTTCTTC. Its translation is CSVAGQLQLGQFF. The chain has TRBV29-1 and TRBJ2-1; 7 nucleotides match TRBD1. V was clipped by 4 bases and J by 13 bases; unmatched bases: 13. The CDR3 is 13 amino acids. Germline CDR1 SQVTM, CDR2 ANQGSEA.